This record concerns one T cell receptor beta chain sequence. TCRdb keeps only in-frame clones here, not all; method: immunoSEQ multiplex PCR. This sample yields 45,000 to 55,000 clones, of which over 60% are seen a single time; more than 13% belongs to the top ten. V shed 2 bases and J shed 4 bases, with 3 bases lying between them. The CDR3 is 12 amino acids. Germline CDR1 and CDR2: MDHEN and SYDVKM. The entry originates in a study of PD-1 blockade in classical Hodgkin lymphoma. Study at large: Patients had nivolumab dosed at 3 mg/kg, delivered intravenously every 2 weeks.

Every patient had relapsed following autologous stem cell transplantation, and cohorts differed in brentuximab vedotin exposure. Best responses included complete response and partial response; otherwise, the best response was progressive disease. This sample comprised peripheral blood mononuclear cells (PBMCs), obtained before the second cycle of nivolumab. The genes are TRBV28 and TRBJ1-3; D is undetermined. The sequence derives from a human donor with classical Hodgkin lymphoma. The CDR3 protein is CASSLPGNTIYF. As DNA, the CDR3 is TGTGCCAGCAGTTTACCAGGAAACACCATATATTTT.